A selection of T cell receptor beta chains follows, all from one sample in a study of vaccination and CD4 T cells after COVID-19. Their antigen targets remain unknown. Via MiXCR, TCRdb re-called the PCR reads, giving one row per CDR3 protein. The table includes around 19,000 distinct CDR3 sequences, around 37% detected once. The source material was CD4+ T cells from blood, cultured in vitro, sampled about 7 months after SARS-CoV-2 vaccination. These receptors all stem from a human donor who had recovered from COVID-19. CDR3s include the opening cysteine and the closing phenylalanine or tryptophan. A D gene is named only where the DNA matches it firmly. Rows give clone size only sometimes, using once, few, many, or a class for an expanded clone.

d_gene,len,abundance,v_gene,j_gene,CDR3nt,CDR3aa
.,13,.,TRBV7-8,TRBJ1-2,TGTGCCAGCAGCTTAGCGCGAGTCCAAGGCTACACCTTC,CASSLARVQGYTF
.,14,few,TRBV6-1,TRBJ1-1,TGTGCCAGCAGCGGGGCGGCTTTGAACACTGAAGCTTTCTTT,CASSGAALNTEAFF
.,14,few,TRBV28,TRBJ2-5,TGTGCCAGCAGTTTCGGGCGGATCCAAGAGACCCAGTACTTC,CASSFGRIQETQYF
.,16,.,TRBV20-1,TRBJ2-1,TGCAGTGCAAAAGGTATAGGACGGATCCCCTACAATGAGCAGTTCTTC,CSAKGIGRIPYNEQFF
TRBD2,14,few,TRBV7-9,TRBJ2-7,TGTGCCAGCAGCTTTTCTAGCGGGAGGTACGAGCAGTACTTC,CASSFSSGRYEQYF
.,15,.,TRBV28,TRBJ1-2,TGTGCCAGCAGTCCCCGACGCCTAGCTGGCTATGGCTACACCTTC,CASSPRRLAGYGYTF
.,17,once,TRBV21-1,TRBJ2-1,TGTGCCAGCAGCGCCCTGACGTCGGGACTGGGATACAATGAGCAGTTCTTC,CASSALTSGLGYNEQFF
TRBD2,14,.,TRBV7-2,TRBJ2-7,TGTGCCAGCAGCTTTAGCGGGAGGCGGTACGAGCAGTACTTC,CASSFSGRRYEQYF
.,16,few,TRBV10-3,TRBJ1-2,TGTGCCATCAGTGAGCCTAGGGGGGGGCTCAACTATGGCTACACCTTC,CAISEPRGGLNYGYTF
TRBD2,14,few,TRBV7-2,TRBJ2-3,TGTGCCAGCAGCTTGACTAGCGGCACAGATACGCAGTATTTT,CASSLTSGTDTQYF
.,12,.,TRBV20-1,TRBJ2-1,TGCAGTGCTACCTGGAGGGGCAATGAGCAGTTCTTC,CSATWRGNEQFF
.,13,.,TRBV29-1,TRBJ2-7,TGCAGCGTTGAAGATGAAGTGGGGGACGAGCAGTACTTC,CSVEDEVGDEQYF
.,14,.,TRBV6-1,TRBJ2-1,TGTGCCAGCAGTCCCTTGGGGCCGAGCAATGAGCAGTTCTTC,CASSPLGPSNEQFF
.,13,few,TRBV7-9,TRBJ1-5,TGTGCCAGCAGCTTAGCACCCCAACAGCCCCAGCATTTT,CASSLAPQQPQHF
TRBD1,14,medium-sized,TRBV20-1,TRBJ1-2,TGCAGTGCACCCAGACAGGGGGCTAACTATGGCTACACCTTC,CSAPRQGANYGYTF
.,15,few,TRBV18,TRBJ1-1,TGTGCCAGCTCACAAAAGGACGGGACGAACACTGAAGCTTTCTTT,CASSQKDGTNTEAFF
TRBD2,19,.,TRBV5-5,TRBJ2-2,TGTGCCAGCAGGCCCCCCCTAGCGGGAGTTCCCCCGAACACCGGGGAGCTGTTTTTT,CASRPPLAGVPPNTGELFF
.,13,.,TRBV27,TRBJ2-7,TGTGCCAGCAGGGAGGGACTTACCTACGAGCAGTACTTC,CASREGLTYEQYF
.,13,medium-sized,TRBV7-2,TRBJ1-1,TGTGCCAGCAGCGCGGACATGAACACTGAAGCTTTCTTT,CASSADMNTEAFF
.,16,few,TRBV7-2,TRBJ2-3,TGTGCCAGCAGCTTGTTGGATCTCTTTTCCACAGATACGCAGTATTTT,CASSLLDLFSTDTQYF
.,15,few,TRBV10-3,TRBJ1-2,TGTGCCATCAGTGAACCCGGGACATTAAGCTATGGCTACACCTTC,CAISEPGTLSYGYTF
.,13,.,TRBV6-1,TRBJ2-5,TGTGCCAGCAGGCGGGACTTGCAAGAGACCCAGTACTTC,CASRRDLQETQYF
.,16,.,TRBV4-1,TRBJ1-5,TGCGCCAGCAGCCAAGAAGGGCAGGGTAGCAATCAGCCCCAGCATTTT,CASSQEGQGSNQPQHF
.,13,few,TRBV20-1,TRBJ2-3,TGCAGTGCTAGTATACATAGCACAGATACGCAGTATTTT,CSASIHSTDTQYF
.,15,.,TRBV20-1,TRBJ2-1,TGCAGTGCAGATGGAGGGACTTTTGGGAGGCAGGAGCAGTTCTTC,CSADGGTFGRQEQFF
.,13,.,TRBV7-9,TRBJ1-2,TGTGCCAGCAGCCCCGGGCCCCCCTTTGGCTACACCTTC,CASSPGPPFGYTF
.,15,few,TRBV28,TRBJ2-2,TGTGCCAGCAGTTTAAGTGAGGCGAACACCGGGGAGCTGTTTTTT,CASSLSEANTGELFF
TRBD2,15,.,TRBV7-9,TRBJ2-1,TGTGCCAGCAGCTCCGGGACTAGCGATGCGGATGAGCAGTTCTTC,CASSSGTSDADEQFF
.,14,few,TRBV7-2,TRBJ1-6,TGTGCCAGCGCATGGGTCAGCTATAATTCACCCCTCCACTTT,CASAWVSYNSPLHF
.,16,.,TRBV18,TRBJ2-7,TGTGCCAGCTCACCAAATTGGGGGACGAGCTCCTACGAGCAGTACTTC,CASSPNWGTSSYEQYF
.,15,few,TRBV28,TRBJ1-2,TGTGCCAGCAGTTTACGGGGGCTGGTGTCGGGAGGCTACACCTTC,CASSLRGLVSGGYTF